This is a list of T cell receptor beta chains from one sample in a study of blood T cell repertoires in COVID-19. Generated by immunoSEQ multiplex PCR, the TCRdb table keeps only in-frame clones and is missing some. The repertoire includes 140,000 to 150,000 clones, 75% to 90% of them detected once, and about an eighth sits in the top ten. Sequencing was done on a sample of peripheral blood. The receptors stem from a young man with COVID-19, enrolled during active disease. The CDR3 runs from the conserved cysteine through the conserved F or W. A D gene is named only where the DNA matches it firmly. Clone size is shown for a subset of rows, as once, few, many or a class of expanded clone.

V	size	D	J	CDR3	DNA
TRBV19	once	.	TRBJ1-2	CASSIDTGIYGYTF	TGTGCCAGTAGTATAGATACAGGGATTTATGGCTACACCTTC
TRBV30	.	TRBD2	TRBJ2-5	CAWELAGVETQYF	TGTGCCTGGGAACTAGCGGGAGTAGAGACCCAGTACTTC
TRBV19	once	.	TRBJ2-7	CASSIRDTEQYF	TGTGCCAGTAGTATACGGGACACCGAGCAGTACTTC
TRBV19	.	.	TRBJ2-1	CASSIGSWGGPYNEQFF	TGTGCCAGTAGTATAGGGTCTTGGGGGGGGCCCTACAATGAGCAGTTCTTC
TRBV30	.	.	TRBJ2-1	CAWSGGRDEQFF	TGTGCCTGGAGTGGGGGGCGGGATGAGCAGTTCTTC
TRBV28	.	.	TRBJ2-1	CASSRQPRSYNEQFF	TGTGCCAGCAGCCGACAGCCCCGGTCCTACAATGAGCAGTTCTTC
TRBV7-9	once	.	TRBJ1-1	CASSAQGGITEAFF	TGTGCCAGCAGCGCCCAGGGCGGAATCACTGAAGCTTTCTTT
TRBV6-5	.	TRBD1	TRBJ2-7	CASSWSRDSSYEQYF	TGTGCCAGCAGTTGGTCCCGGGACAGCTCCTACGAGCAGTACTTC
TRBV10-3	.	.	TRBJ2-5	CAISEPKGGLQETQYF	TGTGCCATCAGTGAGCCTAAGGGGGGGCTCCAGGAGACCCAGTACTTC
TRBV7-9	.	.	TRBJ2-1	CASSLARDINEQFF	TGTGCCAGCAGCTTAGCCCGGGACATAAATGAGCAGTTCTTC
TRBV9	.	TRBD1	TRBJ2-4	CASSGGTGVVKDIQYF	TGTGCCAGCAGCGGGGGGACAGGGGTCGTCAAAGACATTCAGTACTTC
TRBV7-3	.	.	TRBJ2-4	CASSPGPQGAKNIQYF	TGTGCCAGCAGCCCAGGACCCCAGGGAGCCAAAAACATTCAGTACTTC
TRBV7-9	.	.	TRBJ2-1	CASSLGASALLYNEQFF	TGTGCCAGCAGCTTAGGAGCTTCTGCTCTACTCTACAATGAGCAGTTCTTC
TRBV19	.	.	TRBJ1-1	CASRGREFQAFF	TGTGCCAGTAGAGGCAGGGAATTCCAAGCTTTCTTT
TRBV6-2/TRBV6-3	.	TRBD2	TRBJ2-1	CASSSRTSGSNHNEQFF	TGTGCCAGCAGCTCCCGGACTAGCGGGAGCAACCACAATGAGCAGTTCTTC
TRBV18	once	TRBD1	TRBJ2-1	CASSPGTDNEQFF	TGTGCCAGCTCACCAGGGACAGACAATGAGCAGTTCTTC
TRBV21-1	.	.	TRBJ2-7	CASSKRQAPYEQYF	TGTGCCAGCAGCAAGCGACAGGCCCCCTACGAGCAGTACTTC
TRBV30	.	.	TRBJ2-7	CAWSKLGGVGSYEQYF	TGTGCCTGGAGTAAGTTAGGAGGGGTCGGGTCCTACGAGCAGTACTTC
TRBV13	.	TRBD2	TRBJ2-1	CASSLVASGGYEQFF	TGTGCCAGCAGCTTAGTGGCTAGCGGGGGTTATGAGCAGTTCTTC
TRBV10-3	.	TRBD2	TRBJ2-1	CAISGMASGREYNEQFF	TGTGCCATCAGTGGAATGGCTAGCGGGAGGGAATACAATGAGCAGTTCTTC
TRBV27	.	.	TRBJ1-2	CASKPFLLNYGYTF	TGTGCCAGCAAGCCCTTTTTACTTAACTATGGCTACACCTTC
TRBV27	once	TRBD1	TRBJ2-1	CASSLWGDRTNEQFF	TGTGCCAGCAGTTTATGGGGGGACAGGACTAATGAGCAGTTCTTC
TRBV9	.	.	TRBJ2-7	CASSVSGGPYEQYF	TGTGCCAGCAGCGTATCTGGCGGGCCCTACGAGCAGTACTTC
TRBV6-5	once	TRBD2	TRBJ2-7	CASSSGTSGKYEQYF	TGTGCCAGCAGCTCCGGGACTAGCGGGAAATACGAGCAGTACTTC
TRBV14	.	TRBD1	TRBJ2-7	CASSRTGGVRAEQYF	TGTGCCAGCAGCCGGACAGGGGGCGTCCGGGCCGAGCAGTACTTC
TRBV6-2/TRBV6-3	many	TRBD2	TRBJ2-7	CASSYSGTRGGEQYF	TGTGCCAGCAGTTACTCTGGGACTAGAGGGGGCGAGCAGTACTTC
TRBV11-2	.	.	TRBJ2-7	CASSFGGGGYEQYF	TGTGCCAGCAGCTTTGGAGGGGGGGGCTACGAGCAGTACTTC
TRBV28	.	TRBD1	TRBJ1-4	CASRRTGGELLF	TGTGCCAGCAGGCGTACAGGGGGAGAACTGCTTTTT
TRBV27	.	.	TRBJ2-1	CASSLGGNYNEQFF	TGTGCCAGCAGTTTAGGGGGCAACTACAATGAGCAGTTCTTC
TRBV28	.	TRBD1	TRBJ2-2	CASSPGTGSTGELFF	TGTGCCAGCAGTCCCGGGACAGGGAGTACCGGGGAGCTGTTTTTT